This TCR beta chain was found in a study of blood T cells in healthy people across ages. The CDR3 is 12 residues long. Germline lookup yields CDR1 SQVTM and CDR2 ANQGSEA. V was clipped by 7 bases and J by 0 bases, with 9 bases between them. General study results and limits: Observed TCR beta diversity per million T cells went down as age went up. This fall followed a roughly linear course with age.

This clonotype was picked up a small number of times. Antigen: not known. PCR was performed a second time for 7 to 11 cycles using a sample-barcoded 5' primer and a J-beta primer mix. TCRdb reanalysed the 5' RACE reads using MiXCR and keeps one entry per CDR3 protein. Of about 720,000 distinct CDR3 sequences in the sample, 22% were seen once. V is TRBV29-1 and J is TRBJ1-2; D call uncertain. The source material was blood. This sequence was found in a man in his 70s in good health. The CDR3 nucleotides read TGCAGCGCTCGGGCGTCTAACTATGGCTACACCTTC. Amino acid sequence: CSARASNYGYTF.